Below, 28 T cell receptor beta chains from the same sample are listed, as sequenced in a study of T-cell reconstitution after alpha-beta-depleted transplantation in children. The TCRbeta library was prepared with unique molecular identifiers. TCRdb analysed the PCR reads with MiXCR anew, one entry per CDR3 protein. The sample lists around 420,000 distinct CDR3 sequences; 15% to 20% were seen once. The input for sequencing was PBMCs, mostly from graft donor cells, taken 360 days after TCRalphabeta/CD19-depleted stem cell transplant. The receptors originated from a boy under three years old who had a stem cell transplant for Wiskott-Aldrich syndrome, so the T cells may come from the graft donor.

This clonotype turned up a few times. The chain joins TRBV5-1 to TRBJ2-5; no clear D. The CDR3 runs to 14 residues. From germline, CDR1 is SGHRS and CDR2 YFSETQ. Between the trimmed V and J ends, which lost 0 bases and 2 bases, there was a span of 8 bases. CDR3 in DNA: TGCGCCAGCAGCTTGGCGCCACCTCAAGAGACCCAGTACTTC. Translated, it gives CASSLAPPQETQYF.

This clonotype turned up a few times. This sequence joins TRBV27 and TRBJ2-5; D assignment may be TRBD1 or TRBD2 (6 bases each). Trimming pared 5 bases from V and 1 base from J, leaving 17 bases between. This CDR3 contains 16 residues. The germline V gene has CDR1 MNHEY and CDR2 SMNVEV (reference sequence). The CDR3 sequence is CASSPRRGAVQETQYF. The CDR3 region has the DNA TGTGCCAGCAGTCCTCGGAGGGGGGCCGTCCAAGAGACCCAGTACTTC.

This clonotype was observed a few times. The rearrangement links TRBV10-3 to TRBJ1-6; possibly TRBD1 for D (6 bases). The V end lost 8 bases, the J end lost 2 bases, and 13 bases lay between the germline ends. Germline V gene data show CDR1 as ENHRY and CDR2 as SYGVKD. The CDR3 has 15 amino acids. The DNA of the CDR3 is TGTGCCATCCGTCGGGACACCACCTATAATTCACCCCTCCACTTT. It translates to CAIRRDTTYNSPLHF.

The gene calls are TRBV7-6 and TRBJ2-7; weak D call: TRBD2 (7 bases). The CDR3 runs to 13 residues. Trimming removed 2 bases at V and 5 bases at J, with 10 bases between. Germline assignment: CDR1 SGHVS and CDR2 FNYEAQ. The CDR3 is CASSLTGRDEQYF. CDR3 DNA sequence: TGTGCCAGCAGCTTAACAGGGAGGGACGAGCAGTACTTC. The variable domain in full, with the rest retrieved from reference TRBV7-6 and TRBJ2-7, is GAGVSQSPRYKVTKRGQDVALRCDPISGHVSLYWYRQALGQGPEFLTYFNYEAQQDKSGLPNDRFSAERPEGSISTLTIQRTEQRDSAMYRCASSLTGRDEQYFGPGTRLTVT.

This chain links TRBV6-5 with TRBJ1-4; D ambiguous. The CDR3 is made up of 15 amino acids. Trimming pared 0 bases from V and 3 bases from J, leaving 8 bases between. Germline CDR1 MNHEY, CDR2 SVGAGI. CDR3 sequence (DNA): TGTGCCAGCAGTTACTCGGGTTTCGCTAATGAAAAACTGTTTTTT. Amino acids: CASSYSGFANEKLFF.

This clonotype has more than one count but fewer than ten. Compared with germline, one end of the junction differs, possibly owing to a read error. The gene calls are TRBV20-1 and TRBJ2-7; D unresolved. Germline lookup yields CDR1 DFQATT and CDR2 SNEGSKA (reference sequence). The CDR3 runs 12 residues. The CDR3 loop is CSARGRTYEQYF. The DNA of the CDR3 is TGCAGTGCCAGAGGTCGGACCTACGAGCAGTACTTC.

The chain links TRBV10-3 to TRBJ2-7; D may be TRBD2 (7 bases). The CDR3 contains 14 residues. CDR1 is ENHRY and CDR2 is SYGVKD in the germline V gene. V lost 6 bases and J lost 0, with 12 bases in between. The CDR3 spells CAIRGGASSYEQYF. The CDR3 DNA follows: TGTGCCATCAGGGGGGGGGCAAGCTCCTACGAGCAGTACTTC.

This clonotype was found a few times. J is TRBJ2-1 and V is TRBV6-5, with TRBD2 identical over 12 bases. CDR3 length: 15 residues. Germline CDR1 and CDR2: MNHEY and SVGAGI. J was trimmed by 7 bases and V by 4 bases; bases with no gene match: 5. In nucleotides, the CDR3 is TGTGCCAGCAGTTCCTCTAGCGGGAGGGTTAATGAGCAGTTCTTC. This codes for CASSSSSGRVNEQFF.

This clonotype was counted between two and nine times. V gene TRBV15 combines with J gene TRBJ2-5; 10 positions agree with TRBD2. Trimming took 2 bases from V and 2 from J; bases not matched to a gene: 8. The CDR3 runs to 17 residues. In germline, CDR1 is LNHNV, CDR2 YYDKDF (reference sequence). This CDR3 reads CATSRPPWTSGQETQYF. CDR3 in DNA: TGTGCCACCAGCAGACCTCCCTGGACTAGCGGACAAGAGACCCAGTACTTC.

The chain combines TRBV7-6 with TRBJ2-5; 9 bases are shared with TRBD1. The V gene end was trimmed by 3 bases and the J gene end by 6 bases; junction bases not matched to a gene: 11. The CDR3 covers 16 residues. Germline V gives CDR1 SGHVS, CDR2 FNYEAQ. Written as DNA, the CDR3 is TGTGCCAGCAGCTTGGGCCGGCGGGACAGGGAACAGACCCAGTACTTC. It is translated as CASSLGRRDREQTQYF. Based on the CDR3 plus reference TRBV7-6 and TRBJ2-5, the full variable domain is GAGVSQSPRYKVTKRGQDVALRCDPISGHVSLYWYRQALGQGPEFLTYFNYEAQQDKSGLPNDRFSAERPEGSISTLTIQRTEQRDSAMYRCASSLGRRDREQTQYFGPGTRLLVL.

The V and J genes are TRBV20-1 and TRBJ2-3; 7 nucleotides align to TRBD1. The germline gives CDR1 DFQATT, CDR2 SNEGSKA (reference sequence). Losses at the gene ends were 1 base for V and 1 base for J; bases not matched to a gene: 5. CDR3 length: 15 amino acids. The CDR3 region has the DNA TGCAGTGCTAGAGGCCTCCAGGGGGGCACAGATACGCAGTATTTT. It codes for CSARGLQGGTDTQYF.

This clonotype has a handful of counts. The chain couples TRBV12-3 or TRBV12-4 to TRBJ2-3; no reliable D call. The CDR3 runs 13 residues. V shed 3 bases and J shed 2 bases, with 6 bases lying between them. The CDR3 reads CASSFTFTDTQYF. The CDR3 DNA is TGTGCCAGCAGTTTTACATTCACAGATACGCAGTATTTT.

This clonotype was picked up a small number of times. The chain recombines TRBV10-3 with TRBJ2-1; weak D call: TRBD2 (6 bases). The CDR3 runs to 13 residues. The germline CDR1 and CDR2 sequences are ENHRY and SYGVKD. Trimming cost V 10 bases and J 9 bases, with 19 bases left between them. The DNA of the CDR3 is TGTGCCACCTCCCGGGACTCCGCTGTTGAGCAGTTCTTC. This translates into CATSRDSAVEQFF.

The V call is TRBV9, the J call TRBJ2-1, with D hard to call. CDR3 length: 15 residues. Germline V CDR1 and CDR2: SGDLS, YYNGEE. The V end lost 0 bases, the J end lost 0 bases, and 7 bases lay between the germline ends. In DNA form, the CDR3 reads TGTGCCAGCAGCGTAGATTCCTACTCCTACAATGAGCAGTTCTTC. This encodes CASSVDSYSYNEQFF.

The chain is built from TRBV6-5 and TRBJ2-1; TRBD2 is a possible D gene (6 bases). The length of the CDR3 is 15 residues. V was trimmed by 3 bases and J by 0 bases, leaving 9 bases between them. Germline CDR1 and CDR2: MNHEY and SVGAGI. The CDR3 sequence is CASSYGGSSYNEQFF. The CDR3 DNA sequence: TGTGCCAGCAGTTATGGGGGGAGCTCCTACAATGAGCAGTTCTTC.

This clonotype was picked up a small number of times. The rearrangement uses TRBV18 and TRBJ2-3, with D possibly being TRBD2 (6 bases). The germline gives CDR1 KGHSH, CDR2 LQKENI. The V end was cut by 2 bases, the J end by 1 base, with 13 bases between. The CDR3 is made up of 16 amino acids. CDR3 nucleotides: TGTGCCAGCTCACCATACCTAGCGACCCGCACAGATACGCAGTATTTT. Protein product: CASSPYLATRTDTQYF.

This clonotype was seen more than once but under ten times. V is TRBV24-1 and J is TRBJ2-5; 10 nucleotides align to TRBD2. CDR3 length: 17 amino acids. CDR1 is KGHDR and CDR2 is SFDVKD in the germline V gene. V was clipped by 1 base and J by 5 bases; unmatched bases: 9. The CDR3: CATSDLPSGRAGETQYF. The CDR3 DNA sequence: TGTGCCACCAGTGATTTACCCAGCGGGAGGGCCGGGGAGACCCAGTACTTC.

This clonotype was found a few times. The chain is built from TRBV7-2 and TRBJ1-2, with a possible D match to TRBD1 (5 bases). Trimming left V 3 bases short and J 1 base short, with 12 bases between. CDR3 length: 15 amino acids. Germline values: CDR1 SGHTA, CDR2 FQGNSA. The CDR3 bases are TGTGCCAGCAGCTTCGGGACGGATTTTAACTATGGCTACACCTTC. Protein sequence: CASSFGTDFNYGYTF.

This clonotype showed up just a few times. This chain connects TRBV5-1 to TRBJ2-3, with 9 bases fitting TRBD2. Looked up from germline, CDR1 is SGHRS and CDR2 is YFSETQ. The junction had 13 bases not matched to a gene; V was cut back by 1 base and J by 1 base. This CDR3 has 19 amino acids. Here the CDR3 DNA reads TGCGCCAGCAGCTTGCCTCCGGGACTAGCCCATGGGGGCACAGATACGCAGTATTTT. It translates to CASSLPPGLAHGGTDTQYF.

The chain joins TRBV29-1 to TRBJ2-7, with TRBD1 matching over 12 bases. V shed 4 bases, J shed 6 bases, and the junction held 4 bases outside the gene matches. The CDR3 loop spans 13 amino acids. The germline V gene encodes CDR1 SQVTM and CDR2 ANQGSEA. The CDR3 nucleotides are TGCAGCGTTGGGGGGACAGGGGGCGCCGAGCAGTACTTC. It specifies CSVGGTGGAEQYF.

This clonotype showed up just a few times. The V gene is TRBV11-2, the J gene TRBJ2-1; D possibly corresponds to TRBD2 (6 bases). Trimming shortened V by 5 bases and J by 1 base, and 21 bases separated the two germline ends. This CDR3 comprises 18 residues. Germline-derived CDR1 and CDR2 are SGHAT and FQNNGV. CDR3 region: CASSLRLVTMGSYNEQFF. CDR3 bases: TGTGCCAGCAGCCTGAGACTAGTAACGATGGGGTCCTACAATGAGCAGTTCTTC.

This clonotype was observed at least ten times. The V and J genes are TRBV20-1 and TRBJ1-5; TRBD1 matches at 8 bases. Germline V gene lookup returns CDR1 DFQATT and CDR2 SNEGSKA (reference sequence). Trimming took 3 bases from V and 5 from J; bases not matched to a gene: 9. The CDR3 loop spans 15 amino acids. Here the CDR3 DNA reads TGCAGTGCTAGCCCCCGGGCAGGGGGCGATCAGCCCCAGCATTTT. Residues: CSASPRAGGDQPQHF.

This clonotype was found a few times. This rearrangement joins TRBV6-2 or TRBV6-3 to TRBJ2-1, with a tentative D call TRBD2 (5 bases). In germline, CDR1 is MNHEY, CDR2 SVGEGT. V dropped 6 bases and J dropped 2 bases, with 14 bases sitting between them. This CDR3 has 15 amino acids. This chain's CDR3 is CASRPSGRPYNEQFF. In nucleotides, the CDR3 is TGTGCCAGCAGACCAAGCGGACGCCCCTACAATGAGCAGTTCTTC.

This chain connects TRBV3-1 to TRBJ2-1; D may match TRBD1 or TRBD2 (5 bases each). Trimming left V 7 bases short and J 9 bases short, with 25 bases between. CDR3 length equals 16 residues. CDR1 LGHDT and CDR2 YNNKEL come from the germline V gene (reference sequence). In nucleotides, the CDR3 is TGTGCCAGCAAGGGGTGGGACGTTGATGGCTGGCCTGAGCAGTTCTTC. Protein sequence: CASKGWDVDGWPEQFF.

J is TRBJ2-3 and V is TRBV4-1, with TRBD2 matching 14 bases. Trimming cost V 3 bases and J 6 bases; bases outside gene matches: 8. Germline assignment: CDR1 MGHRA and CDR2 YSYEKL. This CDR3 spans 17 amino acids. The CDR3: CASSQAGLAGGGDTQYF. As DNA, the CDR3 is TGCGCCAGCAGCCAGGCTGGACTAGCGGGGGGCGGGGATACGCAGTATTTT.

The chain combines TRBV7-2 with TRBJ2-3; D gene unclear. Germline assignment: CDR1 SGHTA and CDR2 FQGNSA. This CDR3 is 13 amino acids long. V was pared by 5 bases and J by 2 bases, with 8 bases between. The CDR3 region is CASSHQNTDTQYF. CDR3 DNA sequence: TGTGCCAGCAGCCACCAGAACACAGATACGCAGTATTTT.

Only a few counts were recorded for this clonotype. The chain links TRBV2 to TRBJ1-1; D uncertain. Trimming pared 3 bases from V and 3 bases from J, leaving 8 bases between. This CDR3 is built from 13 residues. CDR1 and CDR2 from the germline V gene are SNHLY and FYNNEI. DNA of the CDR3: TGTGCCAGCAGTGATAGGGTCTACACTGAAGCTTTCTTT. It yields the protein CASSDRVYTEAFF.

The rearrangement uses TRBV5-4 and TRBJ2-5, with D possibly TRBD1 on 5 matching bases. Germline CDR1 and CDR2: SGHNT and YYREEE (reference sequence). V was cut by 2 bases and J by 2 bases, with 13 bases left in between. This CDR3 spans 15 amino acids. The CDR3 here is CASSFSIPGQETQYF. The CDR3 DNA is TGTGCCAGCAGCTTCTCAATCCCAGGGCAAGAGACCCAGTACTTC.